These T cell receptor beta chains were read from a single sample in a study of T-cell reconstitution after alpha-beta-depleted transplantation in children. Each CDR3 protein is one row after TCRdb ran MiXCR on the PCR reads. This table has about 980,000 distinct CDR3 sequences, roughly 29% appearing once. This specimen was PBMCs, mostly from graft donor cells, taken 360 days after TCRalphabeta/CD19-depleted stem cell transplant. The origin of the receptors is a boy in the first two years of life who had a stem cell transplant for SCID, so the T cells may come from the graft donor. CDR3s include the opening cysteine and the closing phenylalanine or tryptophan. A D gene is named only where the DNA matches it firmly. Clone size is stated in some rows and not others, as once, few, many or a class when expanded.

d_call clone_size j_call v_call cdr3_aa cdr3_nt
TRBD1 few TRBJ2-1 TRBV5-1 CASSLGHGTGGYNEQFF TGCGCCAGCAGCTTGGGACACGGGACAGGGGGCTACAATGAGCAGTTCTTC
TRBD1 few TRBJ2-1 TRBV12-3/TRBV12-4 CASILRDSYNEQFF TGTGCCAGCATCCTCCGGGACAGCTACAATGAGCAGTTCTTC
NA NA TRBJ1-5 TRBV4-1 CASSQVSGGQPQHF TGCGCCAGCAGCCAAGTCTCGGGCGGTCAGCCCCAGCATTTT
NA NA TRBJ2-3 TRBV5-1 CASSLEGGISTDTQYF TGCGCCAGCAGCTTGGAAGGGGGGATTAGCACAGATACGCAGTATTTT
TRBD1 NA TRBJ1-1 TRBV29-1 CSVEGQITEAFF TGCAGCGTTGAGGGACAGATCACTGAAGCTTTCTTT
NA NA TRBJ2-1 TRBV5-1 CASSLVGGDTYNEQFF TGCGCCAGCAGCTTGGTCGGAGGGGACACCTACAATGAGCAGTTCTTC
NA NA TRBJ2-7 TRBV2 CASTQTTANYEQYF TGTGCCAGCACCCAGACTACGGCCAATTACGAGCAGTACTTC
NA few TRBJ2-7 TRBV20-1 CSASYGTEHYEQYF TGCAGTGCTAGTTACGGAACTGAGCACTACGAGCAGTACTTC
TRBD1 few TRBJ2-3 TRBV5-6 CASSFSWDRGSTDTQYF TGTGCCAGCAGCTTTTCTTGGGACAGGGGGAGCACAGATACGCAGTATTTT
NA NA TRBJ2-2 TRBV6-1 CASTLLKGGGELFF TGTGCCAGCACCCTCCTCAAGGGTGGCGGGGAGCTGTTTTTT
TRBD2 NA TRBJ2-1 TRBV4-2 CASSQDPAGGEQFF TGTGCCAGCAGCCAAGATCCAGCGGGGGGAGAGCAGTTCTTC
NA few TRBJ2-1 TRBV14 CASSQNPGNEQFF TGTGCCAGCAGCCAAAACCCGGGGAATGAGCAGTTCTTC
NA NA TRBJ2-2 TRBV20-1 CSARFSANTGELFF TGCAGTGCTAGGTTCTCTGCGAACACCGGGGAGCTGTTTTTT
NA few TRBJ2-7 TRBV2 CASKLGYEQYF TGTGCCAGCAAGCTGGGTTACGAGCAGTACTTC
NA NA TRBJ2-3 TRBV10-3 CAISDSLNGQYF TGTGCCATCAGTGATTCACTGAATGGGCAGTATTTT
NA NA TRBJ1-2 TRBV2 CASSATGRDYGYTF TGTGCCAGCAGTGCGACGGGAAGGGACTATGGCTACACCTTC
NA NA TRBJ1-1 TRBV10-3 CAISVAGLGTEAFF TGTGCCATCAGTGTTGCAGGGTTGGGTACTGAAGCTTTCTTT
TRBD1 NA TRBJ1-1 TRBV6-1 CASQRDRVNTEAFF TGTGCCTCACAGAGGGACAGGGTGAACACTGAAGCTTTCTTT
NA NA TRBJ2-5 TRBV4-2 CASSSMGREETQYF TGTGCCAGCAGCTCGATGGGCAGGGAAGAGACCCAGTACTTC
NA NA TRBJ1-1 TRBV4-3 CASSQEGRMNTEAFF TGCGCCAGCAGCCAAGAGGGACGGATGAACACTGAAGCTTTCTTT
NA few TRBJ2-5 TRBV30 CAWGSGQETQYF TGTGCCTGGGGTAGCGGCCAAGAGACCCAGTACTTC
TRBD1 few TRBJ1-5 TRBV12-3/TRBV12-4 CASTLRDRVQPQHF TGTGCCAGCACCCTCCGGGACAGGGTTCAGCCCCAGCATTTT